These 12 T cell receptor beta chains share one sample of origin, sequenced in a study of blood T cell repertoires in COVID-19. Libraries were prepared by immunoSEQ multiplex PCR; TCRdb keeps only in-frame clonotypes and omits some of them. Among some 120,000 clones, about 90% were seen once, and the ten largest hold approximately 2%. The sample was peripheral blood. The receptors were gathered from a middle-aged man with COVID-19, enrolled during active disease.

This sequence joins TRBV6-1 and TRBJ2-5, with 9 bases aligning to TRBD2. Germline CDR1 reads MNHNS; CDR2 reads SASEGT. The junction had 5 bases not matched to a gene; V was cut back by 1 base and J by 2 bases. The CDR3 length is 16 residues. CDR3 amino acids: CASSEVTSGFQETQYF. CDR3 nucleotide sequence: TGTGCCAGCAGTGAAGTTACTAGCGGGTTTCAAGAGACCCAGTACTTC.

This chain uses TRBV24-1 with TRBJ2-5; TRBD1 aligns across 9 bases. There are 15 residues in the CDR3. The germline gives CDR1 KGHDR, CDR2 SFDVKD. V lost 8 bases, J lost 5 bases, and 11 bases stayed unmatched. CDR3 in DNA: TGTGCCACCAAGAAAGGGACAGGGTACCTTGAGACCCAGTACTTC. Protein sequence: CATKKGTGYLETQYF.

This clone was seen a single time. CDR3 residues: CASSGEGIEQYF. DNA of the CDR3: TGTGCCAGTAGCGGCGAGGGAATCGAGCAGTACTTC. The V call is TRBV19, the J call TRBJ2-7, with TRBD2 as a possible D gene (5 bases). The germline V gene has CDR1 LNHDA and CDR2 SQIVND (reference sequence). The CDR3 has 12 amino acids. Trimming stripped 6 bases from V and 6 bases from J, with 12 bases between.

Note on this clone: The sample has other DNA sequences that encode this CDR3 too. This chain links TRBV6-5 with TRBJ2-2, with 9 bases lining up with TRBD1. CDR3 length: 15 residues. CDR1 is MNHEY, CDR2 SVGAGI, per germline. Germline trimming cut 8 bases from V and 0 bases from J; bases unmatched to any gene: 4. The DNA for the CDR3 is TGTGCCAGCCGGAGACAGGGGGCGAACACCGGGGAGCTGTTTTTT. It is translated as CASRRQGANTGELFF.

V is TRBV6-6 and J is TRBJ1-2, with D uncertain. The CDR3 runs to 12 residues. Trimming left V 7 bases short and J 5 bases short, with 11 bases between. Per the germline V gene, CDR1 is MNHNY and CDR2 is SVGAGI (reference sequence). CDR3 region: CASKPDVYGYTF. CDR3 coding DNA: TGTGCCAGCAAACCAGATGTATATGGCTACACCTTC.

In its sample, this clone was seen once. The V and J genes are TRBV18 and TRBJ2-7; possible D gene TRBD1, 6 bases. The germline V and J ends were trimmed by 0 bases and 7 bases, with 13 bases remaining between them. Germline CDR1 and CDR2: KGHSH and LQKENI. CDR3 length equals 14 residues. CDR3 region: CASSPPGQTNEQYF. CDR3 sequence (DNA): TGTGCCAGCTCACCACCCGGACAGACGAATGAGCAGTACTTC.

The rearrangement links TRBV28 to TRBJ2-1; TRBD2 matches at 9 bases. The CDR3 has 15 residues. The germline V gene encodes CDR1 MDHEN and CDR2 SYDVKM. The ends lost 5 bases at V and 5 bases at J; junction bases unmatched: 7. In DNA form, the CDR3 reads TGTGCCAGCAGTGTCGGGACTAGCATGAACAATGAGCAGTTCTTC. Translation: CASSVGTSMNNEQFF.

The chain recombines TRBV11-2 with TRBJ2-3; D gene uncertain. V was trimmed by 0 bases and J by 5 bases, leaving 6 bases between them. From germline, CDR1 is SGHAT and CDR2 FQNNGV. There are 13 residues in the CDR3. DNA of the CDR3: TGTGCCAGCAGCTTAGATACGGGAGATACGCAGTATTTT. This gives the protein CASSLDTGDTQYF.

This clone was seen a single time. The chain couples TRBV18 to TRBJ2-7; D might be TRBD1 (5 bases). The V end lost 3 bases, the J end lost 4 bases, and 10 bases lay between the germline ends. The CDR3 length is 13 residues. Germline values: CDR1 KGHSH, CDR2 LQKENI. The CDR3 DNA reads TGTGCCAGCTCACCCCTAAGGACATACGAGCAGTACTTC. This codes for CASSPLRTYEQYF.

This rearrangement joins TRBV29-1 to TRBJ2-7; 11 bases are a match to TRBD1. CDR1 is SQVTM and CDR2 is ANQGSEA in the germline V gene. The CDR3 loop spans 14 amino acids. V lost 5 bases, J lost 0 bases, and 3 bases stayed unmatched. CDR3 coding DNA: TGCAGCGTTTGGACAGGGGGCAGCTCCTACGAGCAGTACTTC. Translated: CSVWTGGSSYEQYF.

The CDR3 protein is CALTRVRGTEAFF. The CDR3 DNA reads as TGTGCCCTTACCCGGGTCAGGGGGACTGAAGCTTTCTTT. This chain uses TRBV7-2 with TRBJ1-1, with 7 bases fitting TRBD1. This CDR3 is 13 amino acids long. V lost 11 bases to trimming and J lost 5 bases; unmatched junction nucleotides: 11. Germline V gives CDR1 SGHTA, CDR2 FQGNSA.

The rearrangement links TRBV9 to TRBJ2-5, with TRBD1 matching over 10 bases. The CDR3 length is 15 residues. In germline, CDR1 is SGDLS, CDR2 YYNGEE. V shed 2 bases, J shed 1 base, and the junction held 2 bases outside the gene matches. The CDR3 sequence is CASSVDRGLQETQYF. CDR3 bases: TGTGCCAGCAGCGTCGACAGGGGGCTCCAAGAGACCCAGTACTTC.